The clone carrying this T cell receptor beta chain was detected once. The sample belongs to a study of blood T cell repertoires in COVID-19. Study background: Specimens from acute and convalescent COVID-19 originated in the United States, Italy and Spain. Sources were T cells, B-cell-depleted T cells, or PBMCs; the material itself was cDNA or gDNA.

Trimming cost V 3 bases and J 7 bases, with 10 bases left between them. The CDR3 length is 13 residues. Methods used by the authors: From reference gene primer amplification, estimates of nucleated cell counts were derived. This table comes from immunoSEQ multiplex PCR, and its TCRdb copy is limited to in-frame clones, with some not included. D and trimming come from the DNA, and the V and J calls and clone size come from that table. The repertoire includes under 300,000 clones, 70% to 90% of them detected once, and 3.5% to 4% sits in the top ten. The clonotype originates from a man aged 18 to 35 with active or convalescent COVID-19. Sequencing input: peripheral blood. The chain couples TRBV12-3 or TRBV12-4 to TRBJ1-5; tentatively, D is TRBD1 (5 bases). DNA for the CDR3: TGTGCCAGCAGTTTTCAGGGCGGCCAGCCCCAGCATTTT. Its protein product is CASSFQGGQPQHF.